This entry concerns a single TCR beta chain. Methods used by the authors: Reference gene primers were amplified, and this amplification served to estimate nucleated cell counts. Generated by immunoSEQ multiplex PCR, the TCRdb table keeps only in-frame clones and is missing some. V, J and clone size were drawn from that table, and D and trimming were deduced from the DNA. Here the sample spans 100,000 to 120,000 clones, under 75% being singletons. This entry comes from a study of blood T cell repertoires in COVID-19. Study-level information: T cells, B-cell-depleted T cells, or PBMCs supplied cDNA or gDNA.

The CDR3 covers 14 residues. Germline V gene data show CDR1 as LNHDA and CDR2 as SQIVND (reference sequence). The V end was cut by 3 bases, the J end by 1 base, with 7 bases between. The chain combines TRBV19 with TRBJ2-1; D unresolved. Source material: peripheral blood. The clonotype was recovered from a woman aged 60-75 years with acute or convalescent COVID-19. Here the CDR3 reads CASSMVSSYNEQFF. For the CDR3, the DNA is TGTGCCAGTAGTATGGTCAGTTCCTACAATGAGCAGTTCTTC.